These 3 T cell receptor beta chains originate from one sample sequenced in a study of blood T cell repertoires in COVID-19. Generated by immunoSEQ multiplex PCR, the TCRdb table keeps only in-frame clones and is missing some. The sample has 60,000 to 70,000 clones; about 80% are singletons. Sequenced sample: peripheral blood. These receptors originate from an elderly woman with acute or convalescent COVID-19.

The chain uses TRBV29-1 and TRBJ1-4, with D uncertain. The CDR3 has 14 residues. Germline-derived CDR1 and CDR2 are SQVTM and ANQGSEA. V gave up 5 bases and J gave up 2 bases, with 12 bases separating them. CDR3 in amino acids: CSVKKGSTNEKLFF. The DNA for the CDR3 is TGCAGCGTTAAAAAAGGGAGTACTAATGAAAAACTGTTTTTT.

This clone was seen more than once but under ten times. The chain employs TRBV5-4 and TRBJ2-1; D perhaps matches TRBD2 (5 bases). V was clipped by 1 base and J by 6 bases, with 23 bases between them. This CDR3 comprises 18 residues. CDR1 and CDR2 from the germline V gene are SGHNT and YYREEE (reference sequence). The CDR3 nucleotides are TGTGCCAGCAGCTTGTCGGGTGAGGGTTTATCTCGCGTCAATGAGCAGTTCTTC. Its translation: CASSLSGEGLSRVNEQFF.

The CDR3 nucleotides read TGTGCCAGCAGGCGGGATGGCGAGCAGTACTTC. It translates to CASRRDGEQYF. This sequence joins TRBV5-8 and TRBJ2-7; the D gene is possibly TRBD2 (6 bases). V dropped 5 bases and J dropped 6 bases, with 9 bases sitting between them. This CDR3 region has 11 residues. In germline, CDR1 is SGHTS, CDR2 YDEGEE.